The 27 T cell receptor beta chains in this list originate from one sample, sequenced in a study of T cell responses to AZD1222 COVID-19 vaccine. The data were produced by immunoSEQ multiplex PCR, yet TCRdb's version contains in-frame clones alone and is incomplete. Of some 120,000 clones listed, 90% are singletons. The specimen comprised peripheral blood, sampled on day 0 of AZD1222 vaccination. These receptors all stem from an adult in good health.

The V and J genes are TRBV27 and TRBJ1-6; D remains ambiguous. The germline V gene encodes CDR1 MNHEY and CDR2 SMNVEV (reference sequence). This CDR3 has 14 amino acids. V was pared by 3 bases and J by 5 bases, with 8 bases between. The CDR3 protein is CASSFGTNNSPLHF. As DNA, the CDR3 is TGTGCCAGCAGTTTCGGTACAAATAATTCACCCCTCCACTTT.

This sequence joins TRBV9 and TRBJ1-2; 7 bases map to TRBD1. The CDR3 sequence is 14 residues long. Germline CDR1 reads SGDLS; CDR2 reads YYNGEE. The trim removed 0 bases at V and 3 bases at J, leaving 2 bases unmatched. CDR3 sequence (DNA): TGTGCCAGCAGCGTAGGACAGGGTGACTATGGCTACACCTTC. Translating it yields CASSVGQGDYGYTF. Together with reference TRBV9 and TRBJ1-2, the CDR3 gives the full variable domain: DSGVTQTPKHLITATGQRVTLRCSPRSGDLSVYWYQQSLDQGLQFLIQYYNGEERAKGNILERFSAQQFPDLHSELNLSSLELGDSALYFCASSVGQGDYGYTFGSGTRLTVV.

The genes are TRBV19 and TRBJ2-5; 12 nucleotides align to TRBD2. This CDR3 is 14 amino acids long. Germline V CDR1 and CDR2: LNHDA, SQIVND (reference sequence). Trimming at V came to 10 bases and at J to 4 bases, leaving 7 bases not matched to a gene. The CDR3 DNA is TGTGCCACCGCCCCGGGACTAGCGGGAGAGACCCAGTACTTC. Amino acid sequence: CATAPGLAGETQYF.

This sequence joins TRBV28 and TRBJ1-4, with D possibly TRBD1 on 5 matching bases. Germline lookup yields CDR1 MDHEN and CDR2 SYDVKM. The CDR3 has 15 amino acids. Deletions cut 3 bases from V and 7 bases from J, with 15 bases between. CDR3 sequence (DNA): TGTGCCAGCAGTTTTGGGGCCTCTCGGGGTGAAAAACTGTTTTTT. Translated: CASSFGASRGEKLFF.

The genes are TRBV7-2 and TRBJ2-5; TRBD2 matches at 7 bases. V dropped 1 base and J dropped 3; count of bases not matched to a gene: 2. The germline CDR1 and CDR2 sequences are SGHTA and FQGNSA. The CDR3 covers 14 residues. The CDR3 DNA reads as TGTGCCAGCAGCTTAGGGCTAGCGGAAGAGACCCAGTACTTC. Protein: CASSLGLAEETQYF.

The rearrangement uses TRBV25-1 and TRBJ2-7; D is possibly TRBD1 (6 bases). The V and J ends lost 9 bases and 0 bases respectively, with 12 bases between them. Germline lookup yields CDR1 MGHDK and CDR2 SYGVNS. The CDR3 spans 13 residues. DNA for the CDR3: TGTGCCAGTCCCACAGGGTCCTCCTACGAGCAGTACTTC. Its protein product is CASPTGSSYEQYF.

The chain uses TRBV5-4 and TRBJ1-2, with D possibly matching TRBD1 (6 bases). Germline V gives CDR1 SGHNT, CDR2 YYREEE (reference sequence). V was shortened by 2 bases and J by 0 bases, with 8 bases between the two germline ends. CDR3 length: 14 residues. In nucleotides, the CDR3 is TGTGCCAGCAGCTTTAGGGACACTAACTATGGCTACACCTTC. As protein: CASSFRDTNYGYTF.

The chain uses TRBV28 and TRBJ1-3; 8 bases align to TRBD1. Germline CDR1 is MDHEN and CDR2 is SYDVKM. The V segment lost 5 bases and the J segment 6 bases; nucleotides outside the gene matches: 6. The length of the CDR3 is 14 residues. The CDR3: CASSLLDRENTIYF. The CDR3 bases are TGTGCCAGCAGTCTTCTGGACAGGGAAAACACCATATATTTT.

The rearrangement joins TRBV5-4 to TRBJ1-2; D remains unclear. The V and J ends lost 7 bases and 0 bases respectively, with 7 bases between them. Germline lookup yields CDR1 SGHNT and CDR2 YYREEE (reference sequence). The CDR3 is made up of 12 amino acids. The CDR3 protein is CASSLPNYGYTF. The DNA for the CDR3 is TGTGCCAGCTCCCTTCCTAACTATGGCTACACCTTC.

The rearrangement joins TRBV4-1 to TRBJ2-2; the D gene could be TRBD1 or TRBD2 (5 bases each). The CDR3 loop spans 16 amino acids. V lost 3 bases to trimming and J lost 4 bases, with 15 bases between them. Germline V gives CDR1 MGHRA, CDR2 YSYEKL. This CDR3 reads CASSQEERGLTGELFF. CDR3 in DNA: TGCGCCAGCAGCCAGGAGGAAAGGGGTCTCACCGGGGAGCTGTTTTTT.

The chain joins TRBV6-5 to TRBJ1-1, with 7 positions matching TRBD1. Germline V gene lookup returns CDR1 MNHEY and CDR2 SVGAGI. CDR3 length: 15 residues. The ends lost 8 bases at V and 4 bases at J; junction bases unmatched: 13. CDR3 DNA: TGTGCCAGCTCCAAAGGGGGCAGGGACTTCACTGAAGCTTTCTTT. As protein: CASSKGGRDFTEAFF.

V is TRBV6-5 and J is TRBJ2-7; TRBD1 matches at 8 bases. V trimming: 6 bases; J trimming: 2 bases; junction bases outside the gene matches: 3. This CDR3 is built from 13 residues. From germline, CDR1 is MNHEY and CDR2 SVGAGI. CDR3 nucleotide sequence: TGTGCCAGCAGGCCGGGACAGGCCTACGAGCAGTACTTC. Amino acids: CASRPGQAYEQYF.

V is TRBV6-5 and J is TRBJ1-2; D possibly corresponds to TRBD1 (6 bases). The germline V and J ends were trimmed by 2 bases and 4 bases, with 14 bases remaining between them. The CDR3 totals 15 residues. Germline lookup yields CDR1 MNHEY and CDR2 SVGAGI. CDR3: CASSYGGQTAYGYTF. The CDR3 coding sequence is TGTGCCAGCAGTTACGGCGGACAGACTGCCTATGGCTACACCTTC.

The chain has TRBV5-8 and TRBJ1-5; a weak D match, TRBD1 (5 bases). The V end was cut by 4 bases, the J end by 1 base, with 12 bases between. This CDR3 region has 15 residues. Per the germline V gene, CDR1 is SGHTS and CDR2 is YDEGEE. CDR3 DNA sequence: TGTGCCAGCAGCCCTGGGACGGGGAGCAATCAGCCCCAGCATTTT. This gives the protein CASSPGTGSNQPQHF. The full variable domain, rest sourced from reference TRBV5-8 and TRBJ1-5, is EAGVTQSPTHLIKTRGQQATLRCSPISGHTSVYWYQQALGLGLQFLLWYDEGEERNRGNFPPRFSGRQFPNYSSELNVNALELEDSALYLCASSPGTGSNQPQHFGDGTRLSIL.

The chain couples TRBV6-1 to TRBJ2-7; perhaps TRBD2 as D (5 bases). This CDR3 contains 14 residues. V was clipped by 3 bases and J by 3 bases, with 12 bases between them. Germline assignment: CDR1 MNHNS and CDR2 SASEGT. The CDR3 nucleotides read TGTGCCAGCAGTGACCGCGGGCAGAGCTACGAGCAGTACTTC. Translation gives CASSDRGQSYEQYF.

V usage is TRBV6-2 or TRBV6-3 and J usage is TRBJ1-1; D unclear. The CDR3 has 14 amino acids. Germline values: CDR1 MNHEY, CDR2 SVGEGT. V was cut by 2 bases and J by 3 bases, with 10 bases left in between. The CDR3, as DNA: TGTGCCAGCAGTTACGGGGTTCGGGACACTGAAGCTTTCTTT. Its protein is CASSYGVRDTEAFF.

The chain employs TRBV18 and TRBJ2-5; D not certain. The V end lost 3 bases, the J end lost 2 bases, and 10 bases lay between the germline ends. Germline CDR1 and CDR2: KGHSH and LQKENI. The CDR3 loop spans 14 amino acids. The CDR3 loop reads CASSPPIVQETQYF. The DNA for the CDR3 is TGTGCCAGCTCACCCCCGATTGTGCAAGAGACCCAGTACTTC.

CDR3 DNA: TGTGCCAGCAGTCCGGCAGGGGCGGGGTTCTACGAGCAGTACTTC. Its protein is CASSPAGAGFYEQYF. This rearrangement joins TRBV28 to TRBJ2-7; either TRBD1 or TRBD2 may supply D (6 bases each). This CDR3 spans 15 amino acids. Trimming removed 5 bases at V and 3 bases at J, with 17 bases between. Germline CDR1 and CDR2: MDHEN and SYDVKM.

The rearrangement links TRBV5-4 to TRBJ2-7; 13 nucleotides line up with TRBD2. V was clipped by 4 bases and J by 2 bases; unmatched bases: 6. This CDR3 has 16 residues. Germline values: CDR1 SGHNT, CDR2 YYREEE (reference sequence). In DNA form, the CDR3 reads TGTGCCAGCAGCCAGAGGACTAGCGGGGGAACCTACGAGCAGTACTTC. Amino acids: CASSQRTSGGTYEQYF.

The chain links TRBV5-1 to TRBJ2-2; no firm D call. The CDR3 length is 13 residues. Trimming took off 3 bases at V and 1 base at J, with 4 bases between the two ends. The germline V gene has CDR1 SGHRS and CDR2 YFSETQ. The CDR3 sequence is CASSSLNTGELFF. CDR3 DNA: TGCGCCAGCAGCTCACTGAACACCGGGGAGCTGTTTTTT.

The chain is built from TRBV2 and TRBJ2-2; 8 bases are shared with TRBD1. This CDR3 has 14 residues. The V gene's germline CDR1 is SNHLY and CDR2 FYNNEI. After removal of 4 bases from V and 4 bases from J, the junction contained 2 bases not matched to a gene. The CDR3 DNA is TGTGCCAGCAGTGGGACAGGGAGCACCGGGGAGCTGTTTTTT. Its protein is CASSGTGSTGELFF.

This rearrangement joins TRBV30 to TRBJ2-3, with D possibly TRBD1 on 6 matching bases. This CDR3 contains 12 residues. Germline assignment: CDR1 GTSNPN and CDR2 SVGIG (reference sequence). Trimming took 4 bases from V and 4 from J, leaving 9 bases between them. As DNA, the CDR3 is TGTGCCTGGACCCCAGGGGCAGATACGCAGTATTTT. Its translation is CAWTPGADTQYF.

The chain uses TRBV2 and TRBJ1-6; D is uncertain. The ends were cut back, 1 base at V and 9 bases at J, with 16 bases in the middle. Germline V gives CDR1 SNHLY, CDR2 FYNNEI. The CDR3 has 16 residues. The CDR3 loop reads CASSEDSLPMGSPLHF. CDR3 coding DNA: TGTGCCAGCAGTGAAGATAGTCTCCCTATGGGTTCACCCCTCCACTTT.

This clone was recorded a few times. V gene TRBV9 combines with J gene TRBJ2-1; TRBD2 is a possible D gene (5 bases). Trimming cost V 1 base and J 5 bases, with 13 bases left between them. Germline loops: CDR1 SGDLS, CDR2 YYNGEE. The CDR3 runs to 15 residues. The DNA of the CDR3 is TGTGCCAGCAGCGTATCCCGAGGGAATAACAATGAGCAGTTCTTC. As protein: CASSVSRGNNNEQFF.

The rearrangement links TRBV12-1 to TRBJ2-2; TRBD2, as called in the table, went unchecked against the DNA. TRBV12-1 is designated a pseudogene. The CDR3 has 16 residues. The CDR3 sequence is CASSELAGGGTGELFF. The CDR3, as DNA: TGTGCCAGCAGCGAGCTAGCGGGAGGGGGGACCGGGGAGCTGTTTTTT.

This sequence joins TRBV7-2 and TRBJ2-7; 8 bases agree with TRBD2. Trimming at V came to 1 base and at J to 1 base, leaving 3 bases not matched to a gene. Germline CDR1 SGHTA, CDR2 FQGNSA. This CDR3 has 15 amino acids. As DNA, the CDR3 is TGTGCCAGCAGCTTAGTAACGGGGGGGTCCTACGAGCAGTACTTC. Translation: CASSLVTGGSYEQYF.

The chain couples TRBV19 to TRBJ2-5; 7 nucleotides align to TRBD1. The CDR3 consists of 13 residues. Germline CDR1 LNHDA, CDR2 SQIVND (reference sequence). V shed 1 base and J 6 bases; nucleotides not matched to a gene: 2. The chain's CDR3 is CASSIGQGKTQYF. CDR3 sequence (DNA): TGTGCCAGTAGTATAGGACAGGGCAAGACCCAGTACTTC. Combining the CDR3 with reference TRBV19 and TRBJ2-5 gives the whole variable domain DGGITQSPKYLFRKEGQNVTLSCEQNLNHDAMYWYRQDPGQGLRLIYYSQIVNDFQKGDIAEGYSVSREKKESFPLTVTSAQKNPTAFYLCASSIGQGKTQYFGPGTRLLVL.